The 32 T cell receptor beta chains presented below share a single source sample, sequenced in a study of OX40 agonist ivuxolimab in advanced cancers. Clones were read by immunoSEQ multiplex PCR, and TCRdb kept only the in-frame ones, dropping some. The sample contains tens of thousands of clones, 80% to 90% of which appear only once. The sample here was CD4+ or CD8+ T cells sorted from blood, taken in a trial of the OX40 agonist ivuxolimab. The receptors come from an adult with an advanced solid tumor such as melanoma, head and neck, liver or kidney cancer.

This clone was seen a single time. The J gene is TRBJ2-7, the V gene TRBV2; D gene ambiguous. Germline V lookup: CDR1 SNHLY, CDR2 FYNNEI. The CDR3 extends over 13 amino acids. Trimming removed 8 bases from V and 5 bases from J, with 16 bases in between. CDR3 nucleotides: TGTGCCAGCGCGGCAAACTCTCTGGACGAGCAGTACTTC. Translating gives CASAANSLDEQYF.

This chain connects TRBV4-3 to TRBJ1-1, with D unresolved. The V gene's germline CDR1 is LGHNA and CDR2 YSLEER. The CDR3 loop spans 13 amino acids. Trimming took off 2 bases at V and 6 bases at J, with 10 bases between the two ends. This CDR3 reads CASSQMWASEAFF. In nucleotides, the CDR3 is TGCGCCAGCAGCCAAATGTGGGCCTCTGAAGCTTTCTTT.

This clone appeared once. The rearrangement uses TRBV10-2 and TRBJ1-5, with D unresolved. This CDR3 has 13 amino acids. V was trimmed by 2 bases and J by 11 bases, leaving 13 bases between them. CDR1 and CDR2 from the germline V gene are WSHSY and SAAADI. The CDR3 sequence: CASSEGVLETQHF. CDR3 in DNA: TGCGCCAGCAGTGAGGGGGTTCTCGAAACCCAGCATTTT.

The chain joins TRBV4-1 to TRBJ2-7; 7 bases are shared with TRBD1. The CDR3 is 16 residues long. Germline lookup yields CDR1 MGHRA and CDR2 YSYEKL. The J segment lost 0 bases and the V segment lost 0 bases, leaving 5 bases of the junction unmatched. The DNA of the CDR3 is TGCGCCAGCAGCCAAGATCCCGGGACAGCCTCCTACGAGCAGTACTTC. Translation: CASSQDPGTASYEQYF.

The rearrangement uses TRBV6-5 and TRBJ1-2; D gene uncertain. Trimming took 5 bases from V and 7 from J, leaving 14 bases between them. This CDR3 contains 13 residues. Germline V lookup: CDR1 MNHEY, CDR2 SVGAGI. The CDR3 region has the DNA TGTGCCAGCAGTGAACTTGAATTCGGTGGCTACACCTTC. Protein sequence: CASSELEFGGYTF.

The gene calls are TRBV30 and TRBJ2-3; 9 nucleotides line up with TRBD1. After removal of 3 bases from V and 0 bases from J, the junction contained 13 bases not matched to a gene. CDR1 is GTSNPN and CDR2 is SVGIG in the germline V gene (reference sequence). CDR3 length: 18 residues. CDR3 nucleotide sequence: TGTGCCTGGAGCCAACAGGGGGCGCGGGTTAGGAGCACAGATACGCAGTATTTT. This gives the protein CAWSQQGARVRSTDTQYF.

This chain joins TRBV27 and TRBJ1-1; the D gene is possibly TRBD1 (5 bases). V lost 8 bases to trimming and J lost 3 bases, with 16 bases between them. The CDR3 length is 14 residues. Germline lookup yields CDR1 MNHEY and CDR2 SMNVEV (reference sequence). CDR3 region: CASALQEAYTEAFF. CDR3 DNA: TGTGCCAGCGCCCTACAGGAGGCTTACACTGAAGCTTTCTTT.

This clone has more than one count but fewer than ten. The chain has TRBV2 and TRBJ1-2; D possibly corresponds to TRBD1 (5 bases). Germline V lookup: CDR1 SNHLY, CDR2 FYNNEI. The V and J ends lost 3 bases and 3 bases respectively, with 11 bases between them. The CDR3 runs 14 residues. CDR3 residues: CASSDPRQHYGYTF. DNA of the CDR3: TGTGCCAGCAGTGATCCCAGACAGCACTATGGCTACACCTTC.

This chain links TRBV19 with TRBJ1-5; TRBD1 agrees at 7 bases. Looked up from germline, CDR1 is LNHDA and CDR2 is SQIVND (reference sequence). CDR3 length: 15 amino acids. Germline trimming cut 7 bases from V and 2 bases from J; bases unmatched to any gene: 8. CDR3 coding DNA: TGTGCCAGTACTCCCGGGACAGCCGGCAATCAGCCCCAGCATTTT. Translating it yields CASTPGTAGNQPQHF.

The chain is built from TRBV6-5 and TRBJ1-6; 10 positions match TRBD1. CDR3 size: 14 residues. V shed 6 bases and J 7 bases; nucleotides not matched to a gene: 3. Germline-derived CDR1 and CDR2 are MNHEY and SVGAGI. DNA for the CDR3: TGTGCCAGCAGCCCGGGACAGGGGAATTCACCCCTCCACTTT. This encodes CASSPGQGNSPLHF.

This rearrangement joins TRBV11-2 to TRBJ2-5; 9 nucleotides match TRBD1. The end of the DNA is better explained by TRBJ2-7, so the J call may be wrong. Germline loops: CDR1 SGHAT, CDR2 FQNNGV. The CDR3 spans 13 residues. The CDR3 region is CASRATGGNEQYF. CDR3 in DNA: TGTGCCAGCAGAGCTACAGGGGGCAACGAGCAGTACTTC.

V is TRBV27 and J is TRBJ2-7; possibly TRBD1 for D (7 bases). The germline CDR1 and CDR2 sequences are MNHEY and SMNVEV (reference sequence). The CDR3 runs 17 residues. V lost 5 bases and J lost 2, with 22 bases in between. The CDR3 coding sequence is TGTGCCAGCAGTCCGGGACTTGGACAGGTCATCCCCTACGAGCAGTACTTC. Translated: CASSPGLGQVIPYEQYF.

The CDR3 DNA sequence: TGTGCCTGGAGTCTAAACGAGCAGTACTTC. It codes for CAWSLNEQYF. This sequence joins TRBV30 and TRBJ2-7; D is unresolved. V was shortened by 2 bases and J by 5 bases, with 4 bases between the two germline ends. The CDR3 runs 10 residues. The germline V gene encodes CDR1 GTSNPN and CDR2 SVGIG (reference sequence).

The chain combines TRBV2 with TRBJ2-2, with TRBD1 matching over 7 bases. The CDR3 has 14 residues. V gave up 8 bases and J gave up 5 bases; unmatched junction bases: 8. Germline V gene lookup returns CDR1 SNHLY and CDR2 FYNNEI. CDR3 DNA: TGTGCCAGCTCGGAAGGGGGCGAAACCGGGGAGCTGTTTTTT. It translates to CASSEGGETGELFF.

The chain combines TRBV5-4 with TRBJ1-2; weak D call: TRBD1 (6 bases). The V end lost 0 bases, the J end lost 1 base, and 13 bases lay between the germline ends. The germline V gene encodes CDR1 SGHNT and CDR2 YYREEE (reference sequence). The CDR3 loop spans 16 amino acids. CDR3 amino acids: CASSLGTDSLNYGYTF. The CDR3 DNA follows: TGTGCCAGCAGCTTGGGTACGGACAGCCTTAACTATGGCTACACCTTC.

The chain has TRBV10-3 and TRBJ2-7; 7 bases are shared with TRBD1. This CDR3 contains 16 residues. V shed 3 bases and J 2 bases; nucleotides not matched to a gene: 10. Germline V gene sequence: CDR1 ENHRY, CDR2 SYGVKD. The CDR3 nucleotides are TGTGCCATCAGTGAACCCCAGGGGGACGGGGCCTACGAGCAGTACTTC. This translates into CAISEPQGDGAYEQYF.

The J gene is TRBJ2-3, the V gene TRBV7-9; D gene unclear. The V end lost 5 bases, the J end lost 2 bases, and 14 bases lay between the germline ends. Germline lookup yields CDR1 SEHNR and CDR2 FQNEAQ (reference sequence). The CDR3 length is 15 residues. CDR3 loop: CASSPYLGVTDTQYF. The DNA for the CDR3 is TGTGCCAGCAGCCCATACCTAGGAGTCACAGATACGCAGTATTTT.

The chain couples TRBV27 to TRBJ2-1; a possible D gene is TRBD1 (6 bases). CDR3 length: 12 residues. Germline V gene data show CDR1 as MNHEY and CDR2 as SMNVEV (reference sequence). CDR3 protein: CVKGQSNNEQFF. CDR3 DNA sequence: TGTGTTAAAGGACAGTCAAACAATGAGCAGTTCTTC.

The J gene is TRBJ2-1, the V gene TRBV10-1, with 12 bases aligning to TRBD2. The germline CDR1 and CDR2 sequences are WNHNN and SYGVQD (reference sequence). V trimming: 4 bases; J trimming: 7 bases; junction bases outside the gene matches: 23. The CDR3 spans 21 residues. CDR3 residues: CASSAGGSVVHPGLAGNEQFF. CDR3 DNA sequence: TGCGCCAGCAGTGCGGGTGGGTCGGTCGTACATCCCGGACTAGCGGGGAATGAGCAGTTCTTC.

In DNA form, the CDR3 reads TGTGCCAGCAGTTCCCGGGACGGGGGCTCATACAATGAGCAGTTCTTC. Its translation is CASSSRDGGSYNEQFF. The V and J genes are TRBV27 and TRBJ2-1; D tentatively reads TRBD1 or TRBD2 (6 bases each). CDR1 is MNHEY and CDR2 is SMNVEV in the germline V gene (reference sequence). V shed 4 bases and J shed 4 bases, with 17 bases lying between them. There are 16 residues in the CDR3.

The rearrangement links TRBV18 to TRBJ2-1; TRBD2 aligns across 7 bases. The CDR3 sequence is 16 residues long. V lost 3 bases to trimming and J lost 2 bases; unmatched junction nucleotides: 7. Looked up from germline, CDR1 is KGHSH and CDR2 is LQKENI. As DNA, the CDR3 is TGTGCCAGCTCACCTCCAATGGCGGGGGCCTACAATGAGCAGTTCTTC. Translated: CASSPPMAGAYNEQFF.

This sequence joins TRBV27 and TRBJ2-1, with D tentatively TRBD1 or TRBD2 (6 bases each). This CDR3 is 16 amino acids long. V shed 6 bases and J shed 3 bases, with 18 bases lying between them. Germline CDR1 is MNHEY and CDR2 is SMNVEV (reference sequence). The CDR3 is CASSPTRGLFYNEQFF. The CDR3 DNA reads as TGTGCCAGCAGCCCCACCAGGGGACTCTTCTACAATGAGCAGTTCTTC.

This clone showed up just once. This chain connects TRBV4-1 to TRBJ2-1; TRBD1 matches at 7 bases. Trimming cost V 1 base and J 8 bases; bases outside gene matches: 2. In germline, CDR1 is MGHRA, CDR2 YSYEKL. The CDR3 has 13 amino acids. The CDR3 DNA is TGCGCCAGCAGCCAAGGACAGGGCCATGAGCAGTTCTTC. This sequence encodes CASSQGQGHEQFF.

This chain links TRBV30 with TRBJ1-5; D is unclear. The V gene lost 0 bases and the J gene lost 0 bases, with 6 bases spanning the gap. From germline, CDR1 is GTSNPN and CDR2 SVGIG (reference sequence). CDR3 length: 14 amino acids. Written as DNA, the CDR3 is TGTGCCTGGAGTGTAACTGGTAGCAATCAGCCCCAGCATTTT. Translated, it gives CAWSVTGSNQPQHF.

V usage is TRBV14 and J usage is TRBJ2-5, with 11 bases fitting TRBD2. The V and J ends lost 1 base and 2 bases, in that order; junction bases with no gene match: 6. This CDR3 is built from 17 residues. Germline CDR1 is SGHDN and CDR2 is FVKESK. The CDR3 spells CASSQGTIAGGQETQYF. CDR3 sequence (DNA): TGTGCCAGCAGCCAAGGAACCATAGCGGGAGGGCAAGAGACCCAGTACTTC.

This chain links TRBV4-1 with TRBJ2-7, with a weak D call TRBD2 (6 bases). The CDR3 consists of 15 residues. With 3 bases removed from V and 1 base from J, the gap between germline ends came to 13 bases. Germline CDR1 and CDR2: MGHRA and YSYEKL. In DNA, the CDR3 is TGCGCCAGCAGCCACCCGGGACTTGGTTCCTACGAGCAGTACTTC. Its translation: CASSHPGLGSYEQYF.

The CDR3 nucleotides read TGTGCCAGCAGCCCAAACGGCGGGAGGTTTGATGAGCAGTTCTTC. This translates into CASSPNGGRFDEQFF. The gene calls are TRBV5-4 and TRBJ2-1, with TRBD2 matching 8 bases. Looked up from germline, CDR1 is SGHNT and CDR2 is YYREEE (reference sequence). The CDR3 runs 15 residues. The ends lost 4 bases at V and 8 bases at J; junction bases unmatched: 11.

The J gene is TRBJ1-4, the V gene TRBV11-2; tentatively, D is TRBD1 (5 bases). Trimming shortened V by 5 bases and J by 5 bases, and 18 bases separated the two germline ends. The CDR3 has 16 residues. Germline CDR1 and CDR2: SGHAT and FQNNGV. The CDR3 nucleotides are TGTGCCAGCAGCCTCGACCTGGCGGGGGTAAATGAAAAACTGTTTTTT. Protein sequence: CASSLDLAGVNEKLFF.

This clone was detected only a few times. The chain employs TRBV5-5 and TRBJ2-7; no clear D. Trimming took off 0 bases at V and 4 bases at J, with 5 bases between the two ends. Per the germline V gene, CDR1 is SGHKS and CDR2 is YYEKEE (reference sequence). The CDR3 sequence is 12 residues long. In DNA form, the CDR3 reads TGTGCCAGCAGCTTGGGGGTTTACGAGCAGTACTTC. Amino acid sequence: CASSLGVYEQYF.

The chain combines TRBV7-9 with TRBJ2-1; D possibly corresponds to TRBD1 (6 bases). The germline V gene encodes CDR1 SEHNR and CDR2 FQNEAQ (reference sequence). V was shortened by 5 bases and J by 9 bases, with 23 bases between the two germline ends. The CDR3 length is 16 residues. The CDR3 sequence: CASSTTTGKHVGEQFF. CDR3 coding DNA: TGTGCCAGCAGCACGACGACAGGAAAGCATGTAGGTGAGCAGTTCTTC.

The CDR3 loop is CASSFQASGGETQYF. CDR3 sequence (DNA): TGTGCCAGCAGTTTTCAGGCTAGCGGGGGAGAGACCCAGTACTTC. The chain uses TRBV27 and TRBJ2-5, with 10 bases aligning to TRBD2. V lost 3 bases, J lost 4 bases, and 5 bases stayed unmatched. Germline V CDR1 and CDR2: MNHEY, SMNVEV (reference sequence). CDR3 size: 15 residues.

V is TRBV4-1 and J is TRBJ2-5; D ambiguous. V was shortened by 2 bases and J by 1 base, with 14 bases between the two germline ends. Germline V gene lookup returns CDR1 MGHRA and CDR2 YSYEKL. This CDR3 has 16 amino acids. CDR3 DNA sequence: TGCGCCAGCAGCCAAAGATCCGCCTGGTCCCAAGAGACCCAGTACTTC. Translation gives CASSQRSAWSQETQYF.